Each of the 8 T cell receptor beta chains below was sequenced from the same sample in a study of OX40 agonist ivuxolimab in advanced cancers. Clones were read by immunoSEQ multiplex PCR, and TCRdb kept only the in-frame ones, dropping some. Among about 46,000 clones listed, roughly 90% were seen once. Here the sequenced sample was CD4+ or CD8+ T cells sorted from blood, taken in a trial of the OX40 agonist ivuxolimab. The receptors stem from an adult with an advanced solid tumor such as melanoma, head and neck, liver or kidney cancer.

This rearrangement joins TRBV5-6 to TRBJ1-1; unclear D gene. The V gene lost 1 base and the J gene lost 7 bases, with 5 bases spanning the gap. The CDR3 is 11 residues long. Germline values: CDR1 SGHDT, CDR2 YYEEEE. CDR3 residues: CASSLRNEAFF. In nucleotides, the CDR3 is TGTGCCAGCAGCTTGCGAAATGAAGCTTTCTTT. Looking up the rest from reference TRBV5-6 and TRBJ1-1 gives the full variable domain: DAGVTQSPTHLIKTRGQQVTLRCSPKSGHDTVSWYQQALGQGPQFIFQYYEEEERQRGNFPDRFSGHQFPNYSSELNVNALLLGDSALYLCASSLRNEAFFGQGTRLTVV.

The gene calls are TRBV5-1 and TRBJ2-7; no clear D. This CDR3 has 13 residues. The germline gives CDR1 SGHRS, CDR2 YFSETQ. Trimming cost V 4 bases and J 2 bases, with 10 bases left between them. CDR3 protein: CASSPLGPYEQYF. DNA for the CDR3: TGCGCCAGCAGCCCCCTAGGCCCCTACGAGCAGTACTTC.

The V and J genes are TRBV4-1 and TRBJ1-5; D might be TRBD1 (5 bases). The V gene's germline CDR1 is MGHRA and CDR2 YSYEKL. Trimming removed 0 bases at V and 7 bases at J, with 13 bases between. The CDR3 length is 15 residues. The CDR3 region is CASSQDSAGNQPQHF. The CDR3 DNA reads as TGCGCCAGCAGCCAAGATTCGGCAGGGAACCAGCCCCAGCATTTT.

This rearrangement joins TRBV6-6 to TRBJ2-1, with TRBD2 as a possible D gene (6 bases). The germline gives CDR1 MNHNY, CDR2 SVGAGI (reference sequence). Deletions cut 4 bases from V and 9 bases from J, with 13 bases between. The CDR3 totals 13 residues. This chain's CDR3 is CASSLVGGGEQFF. The CDR3 nucleotides read TGTGCCAGCAGTTTAGTGGGGGGAGGTGAGCAGTTCTTC.

The CDR3 region has the DNA TGTGCCAGCAGCCCGGCCCGGACAGGGCACTATGGCTACACCTTC. Translating gives CASSPARTGHYGYTF. The rearrangement joins TRBV28 to TRBJ1-2; 8 bases match TRBD1. The CDR3 spans 15 residues. From germline, CDR1 is MDHEN and CDR2 SYDVKM. V trimming: 6 bases; J trimming: 3 bases; junction bases outside the gene matches: 9.

The chain combines TRBV30 with TRBJ1-5, with 9 bases identical to TRBD1. V shed 6 bases, J shed 2 bases, and the junction held 5 bases outside the gene matches. Germline V gives CDR1 GTSNPN, CDR2 SVGIG (reference sequence). This CDR3 comprises 14 residues. For the CDR3, the DNA is TGTGCCTGCTCGGGACAGGGCGGCAATCAGCCCCAGCATTTT. Encoded protein: CACSGQGGNQPQHF.

The genes are TRBV13 and TRBJ2-5, with no clear D. Germline CDR1 and CDR2: PRHDT and FYEKMQ (reference sequence). Trimming took off 5 bases at V and 2 bases at J, with 12 bases between the two ends. The CDR3 runs to 14 residues. For the CDR3, the DNA is TGTGCCAGCAGCCCAAGGACCACACAAGAGACCCAGTACTTC. Translated: CASSPRTTQETQYF. Drawing the rest from reference TRBV13 and TRBJ2-5, the complete variable domain is AAGVIQSPRHLIKEKRETATLKCYPIPRHDTVYWYQQGPGQDPQFLISFYEKMQSDKGSIPDRFSAQQFSDYHSELNMSSLELGDSALYFCASSPRTTQETQYFGPGTRLLVL.

The chain is built from TRBV19 and TRBJ2-5; 7 nucleotides agree with TRBD1. CDR1 and CDR2 (germline): LNHDA, SQIVND (reference sequence). CDR3 length equals 15 residues. Trimming at V came to 8 bases and at J to 3 bases, leaving 12 bases not matched to a gene. The CDR3 protein is CASESYRGTEETQYF. The CDR3 DNA reads as TGTGCCAGTGAGAGTTACAGGGGCACTGAAGAGACCCAGTACTTC.